This TCR beta chain was captured by sequencing in a study of cytomegalovirus exposure and HLA in healthy donors. The PCR employed 60 Vbeta primers together with 13 Jbeta primers. Here immunoSEQ multiplex PCR was the method, and the copy in TCRdb shows in-frame clones only, minus some. The data hold approximately 64,000 clones, with around 74% observed a single time. As regards this clone: Its antigen is as yet unknown.

This CDR3 has 14 amino acids. V was cut by 3 bases and J by 0 bases, with 6 bases left in between. The germline gives CDR1 KGHSH, CDR2 LQKENI. Study results and limitations: The productive fraction for most TCR beta V segments was about 87% or about 30% in an earlier analysis. Presence/absence analyses assumed roughly uniform sequencing depth across donors.

What was sequenced was PBMCs. This rearrangement joins TRBV18 to TRBJ2-1; D ambiguous. The source is a male donor in good health and CMV-seropositive. The CDR3 region has the DNA TGTGCCAGCTCACCCCCGAGCTCCTACAATGAGCAGTTCTTC. Encoded protein: CASSPPSSYNEQFF.